The 30 T cell receptor beta chains in this list originate from one sample, sequenced in a study of T cell changes during pregnancy in multiple sclerosis. Sequencing was performed with immunoSEQ multiplex PCR; in TCRdb, only in-frame clones are kept and a portion is missing. The sample lists about 85,000 clones, 91% occurring once. This specimen consisted of peripheral blood, obtained in the first trimester of pregnancy. The receptor source for this set is a female donor with multiple sclerosis, enrolled in a pregnancy study.

This rearrangement joins TRBV28 to TRBJ1-2; weak D call: TRBD1 (5 bases). CDR3 length: 13 amino acids. Germline V gene lookup returns CDR1 MDHEN and CDR2 SYDVKM. Trimming shortened V by 5 bases and J by 3 bases, and 10 bases separated the two germline ends. In DNA, the CDR3 is TGTGCCAGCAGTCAGGGAAGGGACTATGGCTACACCTTC. This sequence encodes CASSQGRDYGYTF.

The gene calls are TRBV11-2 and TRBJ2-5, with 10 positions matching TRBD2. Germline CDR1 is SGHAT and CDR2 is FQNNGV. V lost 3 bases, J lost 1 base, and 5 bases stayed unmatched. The CDR3 loop spans 16 amino acids. CDR3 residues: CASSFGTSGVQETQYF. The DNA of the CDR3 is TGTGCCAGCAGCTTCGGAACTAGCGGGGTCCAAGAGACCCAGTACTTC.

V and J are TRBV28 and TRBJ1-4; 7 bases line up with TRBD1. Germline V gene sequence: CDR1 MDHEN, CDR2 SYDVKM. The CDR3 covers 15 residues. Unmatched junction bases numbered 6, after V lost 5 bases and J lost 3 bases. CDR3 sequence: CASSLGDRANEKLFF. CDR3 DNA: TGTGCCAGCAGTCTCGGGGACAGAGCTAATGAAAAACTGTTTTTT.

This chain joins TRBV5-4 and TRBJ2-7; 12 bases fit TRBD2. CDR1 is SGHNT, CDR2 YYREEE, per germline (reference sequence). Unmatched junction bases numbered 15, after V lost 4 bases and J lost 13 bases. The CDR3 runs 15 residues. This CDR3 reads CASSPGLAGRHEGYF. The CDR3 nucleotides are TGTGCCAGCAGCCCTGGACTAGCGGGGCGCCACGAGGGCTACTTC. Combining the CDR3 with reference TRBV5-4 and TRBJ2-7 gives the whole variable domain ETGVTQSPTHLIKTRGQQVTLRCSSQSGHNTVSWYQQALGQGPQFIFQYYREEENGRGNFPPRFSGLQFPNYSSELNVNALELDDSALYLCASSPGLAGRHEGYFGPGTRLTVT.

The chain is built from TRBV6-6 and TRBJ1-4; perhaps TRBD1 as D (6 bases). Per germline, CDR1 MNHNY and CDR2 SVGAGI (reference sequence). The CDR3 is made up of 13 amino acids. The V gene lost 8 bases and the J gene lost 11 bases, with 18 bases spanning the gap. The CDR3 bases are TGTGCCAGCGGATCCAAGCAGGGGCCGAAACTGTTTTTT. Its translation is CASGSKQGPKLFF.

This chain connects TRBV5-5 to TRBJ2-3, with TRBD1 matching 7 bases. Germline-derived CDR1 and CDR2 are SGHKS and YYEKEE (reference sequence). This CDR3 has 15 amino acids. V gave up 0 bases and J gave up 0 bases; unmatched junction bases: 1. The CDR3 protein is CASSLGGQSTDTQYF. CDR3 nucleotides: TGTGCCAGCAGCTTGGGGGGACAGAGCACAGATACGCAGTATTTT. Based on the CDR3 plus reference TRBV5-5 and TRBJ2-3, the full variable domain is DAGVTQSPTHLIKTRGQQVTLRCSPISGHKSVSWYQQVLGQGPQFIFQYYEKEERGRGNFPDRFSARQFPNYSSELNVNALLLGDSALYLCASSLGGQSTDTQYFGPGTRLTVL.

As DNA, the CDR3 is TGCGCCAGCAGTGGGACAGAGGGGAATGAGCAGTTCTTC. Protein product: CASSGTEGNEQFF. The V call is TRBV10-1, the J call TRBJ2-1; tentatively, D is TRBD1 (6 bases). The CDR3 spans 13 residues. V lost 4 bases to trimming and J lost 7 bases, with 11 bases between them. CDR1 is WNHNN, CDR2 SYGVQD, per germline (reference sequence).

The V call is TRBV4-1, the J call TRBJ2-7, with TRBD1 identical over 8 bases. CDR3 size: 15 residues. The germline gives CDR1 MGHRA, CDR2 YSYEKL. With 1 base clipped from V and 4 bases from J, the junction kept 6 bases outside the gene matches. Written as DNA, the CDR3 is TGCGCCAGCAGCCAAGGCCGGGACAGGCCATACGAGCAGTACTTC. Its translation is CASSQGRDRPYEQYF.

V is TRBV18 and J is TRBJ1-1, with unresolved D. V was pared by 0 bases and J by 7 bases, with 6 bases between. Germline V CDR1 and CDR2: KGHSH, LQKENI. CDR3 length: 12 amino acids. The CDR3 nucleotides read TGTGCCAGCTCACCACCTCGGGGTGAAGCTTTCTTT. This codes for CASSPPRGEAFF.

This sequence joins TRBV28 and TRBJ1-6; no clear D gene. Germline loops: CDR1 MDHEN, CDR2 SYDVKM. V gave up 7 bases and J gave up 3 bases, with 7 bases separating them. The CDR3 is 13 residues long. The chain's CDR3 is CASTRDYNSPLHF. The CDR3 bases are TGTGCCAGCACCCGGGACTATAATTCACCCCTCCACTTT.

This CDR3 reads CASSMDRGTRGYGYTF. The CDR3, as DNA: TGTGCCAGTAGTATGGACAGGGGAACCCGGGGCTATGGCTACACCTTC. V is TRBV19 and J is TRBJ1-2; the match to TRBD1 covers 9 bases. The length of the CDR3 is 16 residues. The V gene end was trimmed by 3 bases and the J gene end by 4 bases; junction bases not matched to a gene: 9. The germline V gene has CDR1 LNHDA and CDR2 SQIVND (reference sequence). Complete variable domain (other parts from reference TRBV19 and TRBJ1-2): DGGITQSPKYLFRKEGQNVTLSCEQNLNHDAMYWYRQDPGQGLRLIYYSQIVNDFQKGDIAEGYSVSREKKESFPLTVTSAQKNPTAFYLCASSMDRGTRGYGYTFGSGTRLTVV.

The rearrangement joins TRBV7-8 to TRBJ2-5; no firm D call. Trimming stripped 4 bases from V and 0 bases from J, with 9 bases between. The germline V gene encodes CDR1 SGHVS and CDR2 FQNEAQ. This CDR3 is 14 amino acids long. The CDR3 DNA reads as TGTGCCAGCAGCTCAGACAAGTACCAAGAGACCCAGTACTTC. Translating it yields CASSSDKYQETQYF.

The chain has TRBV4-1 and TRBJ1-3; the match to TRBD1 covers 7 bases. The CDR3 contains 17 residues. The V segment lost 3 bases and the J segment 1 base; nucleotides outside the gene matches: 9. Looked up from germline, CDR1 is MGHRA and CDR2 is YSYEKL. The CDR3 sequence is CASSQWTGSGSGNTIYF. CDR3 DNA sequence: TGCGCCAGCAGCCAGTGGACAGGATCAGGTTCTGGAAACACCATATATTTT.

The CDR3 nucleotides are TGTGCCAGCAGCGTGGGACACCGGAACACTGAAGCTTTCTTT. It specifies CASSVGHRNTEAFF. The chain couples TRBV7-2 to TRBJ1-1; the D gene is possibly TRBD1 (6 bases). Trimming stripped 5 bases from V and 1 base from J, with 11 bases between. The CDR3 consists of 14 residues. Germline-derived CDR1 and CDR2 are SGHTA and FQGNSA.

The V gene is TRBV5-1, the J gene TRBJ2-5, with D unclear. Germline CDR1 and CDR2: SGHRS and YFSETQ. The CDR3 contains 13 residues. Trimming left V 2 bases short and J 2 bases short, with 7 bases between. This CDR3 reads CASSFSSQETQYF. In DNA form, the CDR3 reads TGCGCCAGCAGCTTTAGTTCTCAAGAGACCCAGTACTTC.

The genes are TRBV11-1 and TRBJ1-1; D is undetermined. Germline V lookup: CDR1 SGHAT, CDR2 FQDESV (reference sequence). The V end lost 5 bases, the J end lost 1 base, and 8 bases lay between the germline ends. This CDR3 is built from 13 residues. CDR3 DNA: TGTGCCAGCAGCCGTGGGCCGAACACTGAAGCTTTCTTT. Protein: CASSRGPNTEAFF. The full variable domain, its missing parts supplied by reference TRBV11-1 and TRBJ1-1, is EAEVAQSPRYKITEKSQAVAFWCDPISGHATLYWYRQILGQGPELLVQFQDESVVDDSQLPKDRFSAERLKGVDSTLKIQPAELGDSAMYLCASSRGPNTEAFFGQGTRLTVV.

The CDR3 region is CATSRGNRADEQYF. The CDR3 DNA is TGTGCCACCAGCAGAGGTAACAGGGCGGACGAGCAGTACTTC. The chain carries TRBV15 and TRBJ2-7; TRBD1 is a possible D gene (6 bases). Between the trimmed V and J ends, which lost 1 base and 5 bases, there was a span of 12 bases. This CDR3 contains 14 residues. The germline V gene has CDR1 LNHNV and CDR2 YYDKDF (reference sequence).

The V call is TRBV30, the J call TRBJ1-2; D may be TRBD1 (6 bases). Per germline, CDR1 GTSNPN and CDR2 SVGIG (reference sequence). The CDR3 has 16 residues. Trimming took off 3 bases at V and 6 bases at J, with 23 bases between the two ends. The CDR3 nucleotides are TGTGCCTGGAGGCGGGCAGGGGCCGGCCTGGTGGATGGCTACACCTTC. It is translated as CAWRRAGAGLVDGYTF.

The chain has TRBV5-6 and TRBJ2-7, with D maybe TRBD1 (6 bases). This CDR3 region has 14 residues. V lost 0 bases and J lost 7, with 14 bases in between. Germline V gene sequence: CDR1 SGHDT, CDR2 YYEEEE. The CDR3 protein is CASSLVQGVGEQYF. The CDR3 DNA reads TGTGCCAGCAGCTTGGTACAGGGAGTAGGAGAGCAGTACTTC.

This chain links TRBV27 with TRBJ2-7; D is perhaps TRBD1 (6 bases). The CDR3 spans 15 residues. The V gene lost 3 bases and the J gene lost 1 base, with 13 bases spanning the gap. The germline V gene encodes CDR1 MNHEY and CDR2 SMNVEV (reference sequence). CDR3 protein: CASSFLGQGSYEQYF. The CDR3, as DNA: TGTGCCAGCAGTTTCCTTGGGCAGGGGTCCTACGAGCAGTACTTC.

The chain links TRBV14 to TRBJ1-2; D call uncertain. V dropped 4 bases and J dropped 5 bases, with 11 bases sitting between them. The length of the CDR3 is 13 residues. Germline CDR1 SGHDN, CDR2 FVKESK. The CDR3 sequence is CASSRDKTYGYTF. The CDR3 bases are TGTGCCAGCAGCCGCGACAAGACGTATGGCTACACCTTC.

The V and J genes are TRBV28 and TRBJ2-5; D possibly corresponds to TRBD2 (6 bases). Trimming stripped 2 bases from V and 5 bases from J, with 12 bases between. The V gene's germline CDR1 is MDHEN and CDR2 SYDVKM. This CDR3 region has 14 residues. CDR3 in amino acids: CASSLEVSGETQYF. CDR3 nucleotides: TGTGCCAGCAGTTTAGAAGTAAGCGGGGAGACCCAGTACTTC.

This chain joins TRBV19 and TRBJ2-3; 11 bases are shared with TRBD2. This CDR3 comprises 15 residues. Germline V gives CDR1 LNHDA, CDR2 SQIVND (reference sequence). Trimming at V came to 3 bases and at J to 6 bases, leaving 5 bases not matched to a gene. The CDR3 here is CASSMQLAGVDTQYF. Written as DNA, the CDR3 is TGTGCCAGTAGTATGCAACTAGCGGGAGTTGATACGCAGTATTTT.

The chain couples TRBV15 to TRBJ1-1; 7 nucleotides agree with TRBD1. Trimming cost V 5 bases and J 3 bases; bases outside gene matches: 15. Germline CDR1 is LNHNV and CDR2 is YYDKDF (reference sequence). This CDR3 region has 17 residues. The CDR3 nucleotides are TGTGCCACCAGCGACCACCGGGACAGAAAGAAATACACTGAAGCTTTCTTT. This encodes CATSDHRDRKKYTEAFF. The variable domain in full, with the rest retrieved from reference TRBV15 and TRBJ1-1, is DAMVIQNPRYQVTQFGKPVTLSCSQTLNHNVMYWYQQKSSQAPKLLFHYYDKDFNNEADTPDNFQSRRPNTSFCFLDIRSPGLGDTAMYLCATSDHRDRKKYTEAFFGQGTRLTVV.

This sequence joins TRBV18 and TRBJ2-5; D might be TRBD1 (5 bases). Germline V gene data show CDR1 as KGHSH and CDR2 as LQKENI. This CDR3 contains 13 residues. V lost 3 bases to trimming and J lost 1 base, with 6 bases between them. The CDR3 DNA reads as TGTGCCAGCTCACCGGGGCTCCAAGAGACCCAGTACTTC. Its translation is CASSPGLQETQYF.

The V gene is TRBV27, the J gene TRBJ2-3; D perhaps matches TRBD2 (6 bases). There are 14 residues in the CDR3. Germline V gene data show CDR1 as MNHEY and CDR2 as SMNVEV (reference sequence). Trimming shortened V by 7 bases and J by 2 bases, and 13 bases separated the two germline ends. The CDR3 reads CASTPGGNTDTQYF. CDR3 coding DNA: TGTGCCAGCACCCCCGGGGGAAACACAGATACGCAGTATTTT.

The chain is built from TRBV18 and TRBJ1-5, with 10 nucleotides matching TRBD1. Trimming removed 4 bases from V and 6 bases from J; junction bases left unmatched: 9. This CDR3 has 16 residues. Germline values: CDR1 KGHSH, CDR2 LQKENI. The CDR3 nucleotides read TGTGCCAGCTCACGCCGGGACAGGGGAAAAGGTCAGCCCCAGCATTTT. Translation: CASSRRDRGKGQPQHF.

The chain links TRBV5-6 to TRBJ1-5, with 10 bases lining up with TRBD1. CDR1 and CDR2 (germline): SGHDT, YYEEEE. The ends lost 4 bases at V and 5 bases at J; junction bases unmatched: 3. This CDR3 has 14 residues. This chain's CDR3 is CASSRTGGHQPQHF. In DNA, the CDR3 is TGTGCCAGCAGCCGGACAGGGGGTCATCAGCCCCAGCATTTT.

The chain recombines TRBV7-2 with TRBJ2-6; TRBD2 agrees at 9 bases. There are 16 residues in the CDR3. The J segment lost 3 bases and the V segment lost 1 base, leaving 1 base of the junction unmatched. Germline V gives CDR1 SGHTA, CDR2 FQGNSA. In DNA, the CDR3 is TGTGCCAGCAGCTTAGGCGGGGGGGTTGGGGCCAACGTCCTGACTTTC. Translating it yields CASSLGGGVGANVLTF.

This rearrangement joins TRBV7-2 to TRBJ2-5, with D possibly TRBD2 on 7 matching bases. Germline lookup yields CDR1 SGHTA and CDR2 FQGNSA. The CDR3 runs 17 residues. V was cut by 4 bases and J by 2 bases, with 20 bases left in between. CDR3 in amino acids: CASSSPRTGRGQETQYF. DNA for the CDR3: TGTGCCAGCAGCTCCCCCCGGACTGGGAGGGGGCAAGAGACCCAGTACTTC.